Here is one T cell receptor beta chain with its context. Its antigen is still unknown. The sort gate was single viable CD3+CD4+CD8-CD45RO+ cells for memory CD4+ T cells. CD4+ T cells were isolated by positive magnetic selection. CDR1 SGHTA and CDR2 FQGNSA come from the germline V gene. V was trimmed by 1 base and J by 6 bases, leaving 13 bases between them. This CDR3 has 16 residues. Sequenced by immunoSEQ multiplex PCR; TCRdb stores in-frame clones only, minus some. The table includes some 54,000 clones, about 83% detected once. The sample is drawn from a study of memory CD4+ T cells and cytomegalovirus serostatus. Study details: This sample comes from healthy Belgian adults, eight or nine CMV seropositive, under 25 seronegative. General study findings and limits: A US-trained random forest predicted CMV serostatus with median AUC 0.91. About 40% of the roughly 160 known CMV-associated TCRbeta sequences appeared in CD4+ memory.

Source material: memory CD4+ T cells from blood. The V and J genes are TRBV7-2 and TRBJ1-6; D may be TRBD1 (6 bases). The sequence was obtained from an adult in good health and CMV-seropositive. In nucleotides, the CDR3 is TGTGCCAGCAGCTTAGACGGGGGGCGCACTAATTCACCCCTCCACTTT. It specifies CASSLDGGRTNSPLHF.